This T cell receptor (beta chain) is from a study of T cell clusters in autoimmune cytopenias. For the study at large: The median distinct TRB clonotype count was approximately 2,500 per sample, from a median roughly 51,000 reads. Study-wide points: TRB repertoire shifts in secondary cytopenia and chronic lymphocytic leukemia mostly reflected lymphoma, not autoimmunity. Clustering suggested that physiological T cell clusters were missing in primary autoimmune cytopenia patients. No experiment has yet validated the function of the T cell clusters defined in silico.

The CDR3 loop spans 13 amino acids. Germline loops: CDR1 MNHEY, CDR2 SMNVEV (reference sequence). To note about this clonotype: The antigen is undetermined.

Some 39,000 genome equivalents of blood DNA were amplified for TRB. TRB was amplified by touch-down multiplex PCR, primer pools A and B combined. Using the multiplex PCR reads, TCRdb records one entry per CDR3 protein without DNA. The repertoire shows about 12,000 distinct CDR3 sequences; the top ten hold roughly 3%. This sequence originates from a human donor with an autoimmune cytopenia or autoimmune hepatitis (not recorded which). The rearrangement uses TRBV27 and TRBJ1-5; TCRdb names TRBD1, which stays unverified in the absence of DNA. The specimen was peripheral blood. CDR3 region: CASSAPGGQPQHF.